These T cell receptor beta chains were read from a single sample in a study of CD8 T cells in ankylosing spondylitis. TCRdb passed the 5' RACE reads through MiXCR, listing each CDR3 protein once. The profile shows 200,000 to 250,000 distinct CDR3 sequences, 32% of them singletons. The specimen was blood, either unsorted or a sorted T cell fraction (not recorded which). The origin of the receptors is a male donor with ankylosing spondylitis or in good health (not recorded which). Both conserved end residues are part of each CDR3. The D gene is left open where the match is weak. Expanded clones get a size class; other rows say once, few or many, or leave the size out.

>NA|TRBD2|TRBJ2-7|TRBV4-1
TGCGCCAGCAGCCAAGAAAATAGCGGGGGGATCTACGAGCAGTACTTC
CASSQENSGGIYEQYF
>NA|NA|TRBJ2-7|TRBV5-1
TGCGCCAGCAGCAAGGCCGCCAGATCCTACGAGCAGTACTTC
CASSKAARSYEQYF
>NA|NA|TRBJ2-5|TRBV4-1
TGCGCCAGCAGCCAAGATGAACAGCAGCAAGAGACCCAGTACTTC
CASSQDEQQQETQYF
>NA|NA|TRBJ1-3|TRBV20-1
TGCAGTGCTAGGGCCCCCACGTGGCCTGGAAACACCATATATTTT
CSARAPTWPGNTIYF
>few|TRBD2|TRBJ2-1|TRBV6-1
TGTGCCGCACGGGAGCGGGGGGGCCGCGATGAGCAGTTCTTC
CAARERGGRDEQFF
>NA|TRBD1|TRBJ1-5|TRBV12-3/TRBV12-4
TGTGCCAGCAGCCGGACAGGGAAGCACAATCAGCCCCAGCATTTT
CASSRTGKHNQPQHF
>many|TRBD1|TRBJ1-1|TRBV20-1
TGCAGTGCTAGATGGACAGGGGACACTGAAGCTTTCTTT
CSARWTGDTEAFF
>NA|TRBD1|TRBJ1-2|TRBV7-9
TGTGCCAGCACCGGACCGGGACAGCACATCTATGGCTACACCTTC
CASTGPGQHIYGYTF
>NA|TRBD1|TRBJ2-7|TRBV29-1
TGCAGCGTTGAAGATCCGGGACAGGGGACCCCAGGGGAGCAGTACTTC
CSVEDPGQGTPGEQYF
>NA|TRBD2|TRBJ2-2|TRBV28
TGTGCCAGCATACGGACTAGCGGGGTCTTGGGGACCGGGGAGCTGTTTTTT
CASIRTSGVLGTGELFF
>NA|TRBD2|TRBJ2-1|TRBV12-3/TRBV12-4
TGTGCCAGCAGTCTCGGACTAGCGGTCGATGAGCAGTTCTTC
CASSLGLAVDEQFF
>few|NA|TRBJ1-1|TRBV20-1
TGCAGTGCTAGAGATGGGGGGGAGCTGAACACTGAAGCTTTCTTT
CSARDGGELNTEAFF
>once|NA|TRBJ2-1|TRBV11-2
TGTGCCAGCAGACATTACTATCGACAGGACGGCTACAATGAGCAGTTCTTC
CASRHYYRQDGYNEQFF
>many|TRBD1|TRBJ2-7|TRBV20-1
TGCAGTGCTAGGGGGACAGGGTCCTACGAGCAGTACTTC
CSARGTGSYEQYF
>few|NA|TRBJ2-7|TRBV29-1
TGCAGCTCCGTGGGGAATAGAAACGAGCAGTACTTC
CSSVGNRNEQYF
>few|NA|TRBJ2-7|TRBV9
TGTGCCAGCAGCGTAGGAGGTCCAGCAACCTACGAGCAGTACTTC
CASSVGGPATYEQYF
>NA|NA|TRBJ2-5|TRBV6-5
TGTGCCAGCAATTCCCGGACGCCCCGGGAGACCCAGTACTTC
CASNSRTPRETQYF
>NA|TRBD1|TRBJ2-7|TRBV6-5
TGTGCCAGCAGTTCCGACAGGGGGGCCTACGAGCAGTACTTC
CASSSDRGAYEQYF
>NA|TRBD1|TRBJ2-2|TRBV15
TGTGCCACCAGCAGATACAGGGGAAACACCGGGGAGCTGTTTTTT
CATSRYRGNTGELFF
>NA|TRBD2|TRBJ2-1|TRBV3-1
TGTGCCAGCAGCAATGGACTAGCGGCCTACAATGAGCAGTTCTTC
CASSNGLAAYNEQFF
>NA|NA|TRBJ1-5|TRBV12-3/TRBV12-4
TGTGCCAGCAGCCCAGATGGTAGGCCTGATCAGCCCCAGCATTTT
CASSPDGRPDQPQHF
>NA|TRBD2|TRBJ2-3|TRBV24-1
TGTGCCACCAGTGACAGTGGTGAAGCGGGGTTCCAAGATACGCAGTATTTT
CATSDSGEAGFQDTQYF
>NA|TRBD1|TRBJ2-2|TRBV7-9
TGTGCCAGCAGCTTAGCCGGGACAGGGGGCCTCGGGGAGCTGTTTTTT
CASSLAGTGGLGELFF
>NA|NA|TRBJ1-3|TRBV4-1
TGCGCCAGCAGCCAAGAAGGGCACCCTGGAAACACCATATATTTT
CASSQEGHPGNTIYF
>NA|TRBD2|TRBJ2-5|TRBV6-5
TGTGCCAGCAGTTACTCGATCGGGGAGGGTCAAGAGACCCAGTACTTC
CASSYSIGEGQETQYF
>few|TRBD1|TRBJ1-1|TRBV29-1
TGCAGCGTCCTCAGACAGGGATCTGAAGCTTTCTTT
CSVLRQGSEAFF
>NA|TRBD1|TRBJ2-1|TRBV10-2
TGCGCCAGCAGTGAGTCGAAGGGGGCAGGGACCCTGGATTTCTTC
CASSESKGAGTLDFF
>NA|NA|TRBJ2-3|TRBV29-1
TGCAGCGGAGAACCTAGCAACACAGATACGCAGTATTTT
CSGEPSNTDTQYF
>few|NA|TRBJ1-1|TRBV6-1
TGTGCCAGCAGGCCAACTCCCGGGACCGGACTGGCTGCTTTCTTT
CASRPTPGTGLAAFF
>few|NA|TRBJ2-7|TRBV20-1
TGCAGTGCTAGAGATGATTCTACGGCCTACGAGCAGTACTTC
CSARDDSTAYEQYF
>NA|NA|TRBJ2-3|TRBV5-5
TGTGCCAGCAGCTTGGTCGGACTGCAAACAGATACGCAGTATTTT
CASSLVGLQTDTQYF
>NA|NA|TRBJ1-1|TRBV29-1
TGCAGCGTCCGCGGGATCCTGAACACTGAAGCTTTCTTT
CSVRGILNTEAFF
>NA|NA|TRBJ2-2|TRBV12-3/TRBV12-4
TGTGCCAGCAGAACGGTGGGGGGGCGAACCGGGGAGCTGTTTTTT
CASRTVGGRTGELFF
>few|NA|TRBJ2-3|TRBV12-3/TRBV12-4
TGTGCCAGCAGCAACGCAGGGCCAGATACGCAGTATTTT
CASSNAGPDTQYF
>NA|NA|TRBJ2-5|TRBV7-2
TGTGCCAGCAGCCCCCACAGACTCGCACAAGAGACCCAGTACTTC
CASSPHRLAQETQYF
>few|NA|TRBJ2-5|TRBV20-1
TGCAGTGCCGACTCTATCAAATGGGGAGAGACCCAGTACTTC
CSADSIKWGETQYF
>NA|NA|TRBJ1-5|TRBV6-5
TGTGCCAGCAGTTACTCTTCTTCTTCTAGCAATCAGCCCCAGCATTTT
CASSYSSSSSNQPQHF
>few|NA|TRBJ1-4|TRBV20-1
TGCAGTGCCCAAATCGGCAGCGAAGTCGAAAAACTGTTTTTT
CSAQIGSEVEKLFF
>many|TRBD1|TRBJ2-3|TRBV29-1
TGCAGCGTTGAAACTTGGACAGGTCATATGTCAGATACGCAGTATTTT
CSVETWTGHMSDTQYF
>NA|NA|TRBJ2-2|TRBV29-1
TGCACGGCGGGCGGCAACACCGGGGAGCTGTTTTTT
CTAGGNTGELFF
>once|TRBD1|TRBJ1-1|TRBV25-1
TGTGCCAGCAGTGAAGGGACAGGTTCGGGTGCTTTCTTT
CASSEGTGSGAFF
>NA|TRBD1|TRBJ1-2|TRBV5-4
TGTGCCAGCAGCTCCGACAGGGGGTTCGACTATGGCTACACCTTC
CASSSDRGFDYGYTF
>NA|NA|TRBJ2-2|TRBV11-2
TGTGCCAGCAGCTTACGACAGGTTTCGAACACCGGGGAGCTGTTTTTT
CASSLRQVSNTGELFF
>NA|NA|TRBJ1-3|TRBV12-3/TRBV12-4
TGTGCCAGCAGCCCAGGGTGGGAAGGAAACACCATATATTTT
CASSPGWEGNTIYF
>few|NA|TRBJ2-1|TRBV12-3/TRBV12-4
TGTGCCAGCAGCGACGGACAGAGCCGGCAGTTCTTC
CASSDGQSRQFF
>many|NA|TRBJ2-3|TRBV29-1
TGCAGCGTTGAAACAAGCGCTTCTAGCACAGATACGCAGTATTTT
CSVETSASSTDTQYF
>NA|TRBD1|TRBJ1-2|TRBV12-3/TRBV12-4
TGTGCCAGCAGGCCCGGGACAGGGGGCACCTATGGCTACACCTTC
CASRPGTGGTYGYTF
>few|NA|TRBJ2-1|TRBV5-8
TGTGCCAGCAGCCCAGGACAGACCCCTGGCAATGAGCAGTTCTTC
CASSPGQTPGNEQFF
>NA|NA|TRBJ2-5|TRBV20-1
TGCAGCCCTTCAAGCTTCTTGGAGACCCAGTACTTC
CSPSSFLETQYF
>NA|TRBD1|TRBJ1-2|TRBV6-5
TGTGCCAGCAGTTACGGGCCAAGGACAGGGGGAAGGGGCTATGGCTACACCTTC
CASSYGPRTGGRGYGYTF
>NA|TRBD1|TRBJ2-7|TRBV6-1
TGTGCCAGCAGTACGGGACAGCTGGGCTCTGGGGAGCAGTACTTC
CASSTGQLGSGEQYF
>NA|NA|TRBJ2-7|TRBV3-1
TGTGCCAGCAGCCAAGAGCCCTACGAGCAGTACTTC
CASSQEPYEQYF
>NA|NA|TRBJ2-7|TRBV7-9
TGTGCCAGCAGCTCCCTCGGTGGAGGCTACGAGCAGTACTTC
CASSSLGGGYEQYF
>NA|TRBD2|TRBJ2-7|TRBV20-1
TGCAGTGCTAGAGATCCGGCTAGCGGGGCAGGCTACGAGCAGTACTTC
CSARDPASGAGYEQYF
>NA|NA|TRBJ2-7|TRBV20-1
TGCAGTGCTAGAGATTACGACGAGCAGTACTTC
CSARDYDEQYF
>NA|NA|TRBJ2-2|TRBV5-1
TGCGCCAGCCGACGGTCCTTAAACACCGGGGAGCTGTTTTTT
CASRRSLNTGELFF
>few|NA|TRBJ2-5|TRBV5-1
TGCGCCAGCAGCTACCGGACACATGAAGAGACCCAGTACTTC
CASSYRTHEETQYF